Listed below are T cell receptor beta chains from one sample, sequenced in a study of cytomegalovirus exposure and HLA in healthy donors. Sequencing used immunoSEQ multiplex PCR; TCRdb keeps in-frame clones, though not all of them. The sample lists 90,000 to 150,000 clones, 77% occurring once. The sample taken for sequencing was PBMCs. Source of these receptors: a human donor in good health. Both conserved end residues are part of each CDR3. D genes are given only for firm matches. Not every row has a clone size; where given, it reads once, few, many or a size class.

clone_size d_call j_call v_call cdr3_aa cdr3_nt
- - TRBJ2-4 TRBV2 CASSPGRGKNIQYF TGTGCCAGCAGCCCTGGTCGGGGAAAAAACATTCAGTACTTC
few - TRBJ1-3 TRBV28 CASRTLGNTIYF TGTGCCAGCAGAACGCTAGGAAACACCATATATTTT
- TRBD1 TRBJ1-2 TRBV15 CATSRRQGVNYGYTF TGTGCCACCAGCAGAAGACAGGGGGTAAACTATGGCTACACCTTC
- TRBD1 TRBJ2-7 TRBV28 CASKPSLGQGSYEQYF TGTGCCAGCAAGCCCTCCTTGGGACAGGGGTCGTACGAGCAGTACTTC
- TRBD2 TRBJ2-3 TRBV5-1 CASSYGTSGSSTDTQYF TGCGCCAGCAGCTACGGGACTAGCGGGAGTAGCACAGATACGCAGTATTTT
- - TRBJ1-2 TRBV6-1 CASSEGPGPLSGYTF TGTGCCAGCAGTGAAGGACCAGGGCCTTTGAGTGGCTACACCTTC
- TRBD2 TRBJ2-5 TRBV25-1 CASSNLAASGRQETQYF TGTGCCAGCAGCAACCTAGCAGCTAGCGGGAGACAAGAGACCCAGTACTTC
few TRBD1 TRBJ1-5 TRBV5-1 CASSPTDRGTQPQHF TGCGCCAGCAGCCCGACGGACAGGGGTACTCAGCCCCAGCATTTT
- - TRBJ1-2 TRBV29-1 CSVLQGNGYTF TGCAGCGTTCTCCAGGGAAATGGCTACACCTTC
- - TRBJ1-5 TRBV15 CATSGSAQLANQPQHF TGTGCCACCAGTGGCAGCGCGCAGTTAGCGAATCAGCCCCAGCATTTT
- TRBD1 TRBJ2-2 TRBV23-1 CASSQPGQGGSRFANTGELFF TGCGCCAGCAGTCAACCTGGACAGGGGGGATCTCGCTTTGCGAACACCGGGGAGCTGTTTTTT
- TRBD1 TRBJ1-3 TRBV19 CASSIGLGTGASSGNTIYF TGTGCCAGTAGTATAGGGCTTGGGACAGGGGCCAGTTCTGGAAACACCATATATTTT
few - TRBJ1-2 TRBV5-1 CASSLGQSYGYTF TGCGCCAGCAGCTTGGGACAGTCCTATGGCTACACCTTC
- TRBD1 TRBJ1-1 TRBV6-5 CASSPDRPPEAFF TGTGCCAGCAGCCCGGACAGGCCTCCTGAAGCTTTCTTT
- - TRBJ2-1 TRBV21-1 CASSNVGQGPNEQFF TGTGCCAGCAGCAATGTCGGACAGGGGCCCAATGAGCAGTTCTTC
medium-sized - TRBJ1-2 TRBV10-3 CATGEWYAVRLNYGYTF TGTGCCACCGGGGAATGGTACGCGGTCCGCCTGAACTATGGCTACACCTTC
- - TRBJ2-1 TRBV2 CASSPPEDFYNEQFF TGTGCCAGCAGCCCACCTGAGGACTTTTACAATGAGCAGTTCTTC
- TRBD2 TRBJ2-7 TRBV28 CASTPIGGAVYEQYF TGTGCCAGCACTCCCATCGGGGGGGCCGTCTACGAGCAGTACTTC
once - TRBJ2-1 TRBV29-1 CSVGRGYYNEQFF TGCAGCGTAGGCAGGGGATATTACAATGAGCAGTTCTTC
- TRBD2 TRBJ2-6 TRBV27 CASSRAPGLAVSGANVLTF TGTGCCAGCAGTCGTGCCCCGGGACTAGCGGTCTCTGGGGCCAACGTCCTGACTTTC
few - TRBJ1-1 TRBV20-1 CSARTEEGFF TGCAGTGCTAGGACGGAAGAGGGCTTCTTT
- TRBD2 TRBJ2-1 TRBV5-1 CASSSGTSGLSYNEQFF TGCGCCAGCAGCTCCGGGACTAGCGGGCTATCCTACAATGAGCAGTTCTTC
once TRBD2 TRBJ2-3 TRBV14 CASSQDLAGALTDTQYF TGTGCCAGCAGCCAAGATCTAGCGGGAGCCTTGACAGATACGCAGTATTTT
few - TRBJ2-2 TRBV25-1 CASQDGDSTGELFF TGTGCCAGCCAGGACGGGGACTCCACCGGGGAGCTGTTTTTT
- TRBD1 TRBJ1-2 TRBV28 CASSPTGQGSYGYTF TGTGCCAGCAGTCCAACCGGACAGGGTAGCTATGGCTACACCTTC
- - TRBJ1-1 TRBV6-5 CASRRVREVNTEAFF TGTGCCAGCAGGAGGGTCAGGGAGGTGAACACTGAAGCTTTCTTT
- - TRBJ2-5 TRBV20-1 CSAPRQETQYF TGCAGTGCTCCGAGACAAGAGACCCAGTACTTC
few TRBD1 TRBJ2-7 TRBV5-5 CASSRPGTGAYEQYF TGTGCCAGCAGCCGTCCCGGGACAGGGGCCTACGAGCAGTACTTC
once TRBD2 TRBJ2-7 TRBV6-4 CASSEFSGSYEQYF TGTGCCAGCAGTGAGTTTAGCGGGAGCTACGAGCAGTACTTC
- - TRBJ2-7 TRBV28 CASSSTGYEQYF TGTGCCAGCAGTTCCACAGGTTACGAGCAGTACTTC
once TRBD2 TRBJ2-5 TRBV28 CASRKASGSGEQYF TGTGCCAGCAGGAAGGCTAGCGGGAGTGGAGAGCAGTACTTC
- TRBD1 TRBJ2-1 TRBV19 CASSPGQGGRNEQFF TGTGCCAGTAGTCCCGGACAGGGTGGGAGAAATGAGCAGTTCTTC
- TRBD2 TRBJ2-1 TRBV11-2 CASRTLAGTSYNEQFF TGTGCCAGCAGAACCTTAGCGGGCACCTCCTACAATGAGCAGTTCTTC
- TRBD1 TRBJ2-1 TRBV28 CASRGSGTGSNEQFF TGTGCCAGCAGAGGGAGTGGGACAGGGTCAAATGAGCAGTTCTTC
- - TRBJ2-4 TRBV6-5 CASSSGGNKNIQYF TGTGCCAGCAGTTCCGGGGGTAACAAAAACATTCAGTACTTC
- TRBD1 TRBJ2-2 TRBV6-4 CASSPGGRELFF TGTGCCAGCAGTCCAGGGGGCAGGGAGCTGTTTTTT